Listed below are T cell receptor beta chains from one sample, sequenced in a study of T cells in Graves' hyperthyroidism and ophthalmopathy. TCRdb independently ran MiXCR on the multiplex PCR reads; one entry per CDR3 protein. The sample records a few hundred thousand distinct CDR3 sequences, approximately 14% being singletons. Sequenced: blood. These receptor sequences come from a woman aged 30 to 39 with Graves' hyperthyroidism. Each CDR3 is given with its conserved first and last residue. A D gene is named only where the DNA matches it firmly. Size is omitted from some rows. Given values are once, few, many or a class for expanded clones.

CDR3aa | CDR3nt | d_gene | j_gene | v_gene | abundance | len
CASSYSARTSGFYEQYF | TGTGCCAGCAGTTACTCTGCGAGGACTAGCGGATTCTACGAGCAGTACTTC | TRBD2 | TRBJ2-7 | TRBV6-5 | many | 17
CASSTPTGFNHEQYF | TGCGCCAGCAGCACCCCAACAGGGTTCAACCACGAGCAGTACTTC | - | TRBJ2-7 | TRBV5-1 | few | 15
CASRGSHTEAFF | TGTGCCAGCCGTGGGTCCCACACTGAAGCTTTCTTT | - | TRBJ1-1 | TRBV14 | few | 12
CASSQDWENAGYEQYF | TGCGCCAGCAGCCAAGATTGGGAAAATGCGGGCTACGAGCAGTACTTC | - | TRBJ2-7 | TRBV4-1 | few | 16
CASSESRKRRGDTDTQYF | TGTGCCAGCAGTGAAAGCCGCAAGCGGAGAGGGGACACAGATACGCAGTATTTT | - | TRBJ2-3 | TRBV6-1 | many | 18
CSARERWSGTSGSLEQFF | TGCAGTGCTAGAGAGAGATGGTCAGGGACTAGCGGGAGTCTCGAGCAGTTCTTC | TRBD2 | TRBJ2-1 | TRBV20-1 | many | 18
CASSQKGSGRPQHF | TGTGCCAGCAGCCAAAAGGGGTCGGGGAGGCCCCAGCATTTT | - | TRBJ1-5 | TRBV3-1 | many | 14
CASSWRTGDNIQYF | TGCGCCAGCAGCTGGAGGACAGGGGATAACATTCAGTACTTC | TRBD1 | TRBJ2-4 | TRBV5-1 | few | 14
CASSQVYRVNTEAFF | TGTGCCAGCAGCCAAGTTTACCGGGTGAACACTGAAGCTTTCTTT | - | TRBJ1-1 | TRBV3-1 | many | 15
CSARVLGTELGYTGELFF | TGCAGTGCTAGAGTCCTAGGGACGGAGTTAGGCTACACCGGGGAGCTGTTTTTT | - | TRBJ2-2 | TRBV20-1 | - | 18
CASSPPKDTGELFF | TGTGCCAGCTCACCACCTAAGGACACCGGGGAGCTGTTTTTT | - | TRBJ2-2 | TRBV18 | - | 14
CASSPYPGDTEAFF | TGTGCCAGTAGTCCCTACCCCGGGGACACTGAAGCTTTCTTT | - | TRBJ1-1 | TRBV19 | - | 14
CASSTGDINQPQHF | TGTGCCAGCAGTACAGGGGATATCAATCAGCCCCAGCATTTT | TRBD1 | TRBJ1-5 | TRBV2 | few | 14
CSVESGLITGELFF | TGCAGCGTTGAATCCGGACTTATCACCGGGGAGCTGTTTTTT | - | TRBJ2-2 | TRBV29-1 | few | 14
CASSFRGKQYNEQCF | TGCGCCAGCAGCTTTCGGGGGAAACAATACAATGAGCAGTGCTTC | - | TRBJ2-1 | TRBV5-1 | - | 15
CATAGTGSDGTEAFF | TGTGCCACCGCCGGGACAGGGTCAGACGGCACTGAAGCTTTCTTT | TRBD1 | TRBJ1-1 | TRBV27 | many | 15
CASSGGQINYGYTF | TGCGCCAGCAGCGGGGGACAGATTAACTATGGCTACACCTTC | TRBD1 | TRBJ1-2 | TRBV5-1 | many | 14